These 23 T cell receptor beta chains came from one sample sequenced in a study of shared clonotypes between healthy human individuals. Only CD45RO-negative cells positively selected for CCR7 counted as naive CD8 cells, so terminally differentiated effector memory CD45RA+ cells were excluded. Method: immunoSEQ multiplex PCR; TCRdb's copy keeps in-frame clones and lacks some. This table holds 2 million to 2.5 million clones, 85% to 95% found once. Sequenced sample: naive CD8+ T cells from PBMCs. The source of these receptors is a young man in good health. Some clones in this sample may be carry-over from other donors' samples.

The chain employs TRBV7-9 and TRBJ2-5; 9 bases align to TRBD1. This CDR3 has 16 residues. The V segment lost 0 bases and the J segment 4 bases; nucleotides outside the gene matches: 6. CDR1 is SEHNR, CDR2 FQNEAQ, per germline (reference sequence). Here the CDR3 reads CASSLADRGIGETQYF. In DNA, the CDR3 is TGTGCCAGCAGCTTAGCGGACAGGGGAATAGGAGAGACCCAGTACTTC.

The rearrangement links TRBV10-3 to TRBJ2-5; D might be TRBD1 (6 bases). The CDR3 contains 15 residues. Germline lookup yields CDR1 ENHRY and CDR2 SYGVKD. The germline V and J ends were trimmed by 0 bases and 5 bases, with 13 bases remaining between them. This chain's CDR3 is CAISESQGPWETQYF. The CDR3, as DNA: TGTGCCATCAGTGAGTCCCAGGGGCCCTGGGAGACCCAGTACTTC.

V usage is TRBV28 and J usage is TRBJ2-1, with TRBD2 matching 8 bases. CDR1 and CDR2 (germline): MDHEN, SYDVKM. CDR3 length: 14 residues. Trimming at V came to 6 bases and at J to 5 bases, leaving 6 bases not matched to a gene. CDR3 nucleotide sequence: TGTGCCAGCAGCGGACTCGGGGGGGACAATGAGCAGTTCTTC. Protein product: CASSGLGGDNEQFF.

Notes on this clone: Additional DNA sequences in this sample encode the identical CDR3. The chain employs TRBV5-1 and TRBJ1-1; no firm D call. Looked up from germline, CDR1 is SGHRS and CDR2 is YFSETQ. Trimming pared 6 bases from V and 8 bases from J, leaving 14 bases between. The CDR3 totals 12 residues. The chain's CDR3 is CASTQGNTEAFF. In nucleotides, the CDR3 is TGCGCCAGCACCCAAGGAAATACCGAAGCTTTCTTT. Based on the CDR3 plus reference TRBV5-1 and TRBJ1-1, the full variable domain is KAGVTQTPRYLIKTRGQQVTLSCSPISGHRSVSWYQQTPGQGLQFLFEYFSETQRNKGNFPGRFSGRQFSNSRSEMNVSTLELGDSALYLCASTQGNTEAFFGQGTRLTVV.

In its sample, this clone was seen once. The chain links TRBV7-3 to TRBJ1-1; D might be TRBD1 (6 bases). The germline CDR1 and CDR2 sequences are SGHTA and FQGTGA. With 0 bases removed from V and 1 base from J, the gap between germline ends came to 12 bases. The CDR3 spans 16 residues. CDR3 protein: CASSLTFRTANTEAFF. The CDR3 region has the DNA TGTGCCAGCAGCTTAACCTTTAGGACAGCGAACACTGAAGCTTTCTTT.

Note on this clone: The sample contains more than one DNA sequence encoding this CDR3. This rearrangement joins TRBV28 to TRBJ2-7; D gene unclear. This CDR3 comprises 12 residues. Germline CDR1 MDHEN, CDR2 SYDVKM. V lost 3 bases and J 4 bases, leaving 7 bases between the germline ends. CDR3: CASSLRAYEQYF. The CDR3 DNA follows: TGTGCCAGCAGTTTGCGAGCGTACGAGCAGTACTTC.

Regarding this clone: The same CDR3 is also encoded by other DNA sequences in this sample. The V gene is TRBV7-9, the J gene TRBJ1-4; perhaps TRBD1 as D (6 bases). Germline assignment: CDR1 SEHNR and CDR2 FQNEAQ (reference sequence). V was cut by 6 bases and J by 3 bases, with 11 bases left in between. This CDR3 is 14 amino acids long. The CDR3 loop is CASSPGTPNEKLFF. CDR3 bases: TGTGCCAGCAGTCCCGGGACACCTAATGAAAAACTGTTTTTT.

The gene calls are TRBV19 and TRBJ2-7; possibly TRBD1 for D (5 bases). Germline assignment: CDR1 LNHDA and CDR2 SQIVND (reference sequence). V lost 1 base and J lost 2, with 9 bases in between. This CDR3 is 14 amino acids long. The CDR3 protein is CASSIGQYAYEQYF. The CDR3 DNA follows: TGTGCCAGTAGTATAGGACAGTACGCCTACGAGCAGTACTTC.

CDR3 residues: CASSLGLLAGEIDEQFF. The CDR3 DNA reads TGTGCCAGCAGCTTGGGCCTACTAGCGGGAGAGATCGATGAGCAGTTCTTC. The V call is TRBV7-8, the J call TRBJ2-1; 11 positions agree with TRBD2. The CDR3 runs 17 residues. V was clipped by 3 bases and J by 8 bases; unmatched bases: 12. Germline V gives CDR1 SGHVS, CDR2 FQNEAQ.

The CDR3 DNA follows: TGTGCCACCAGCGTGGGGGGAGAGAACACTGAAGCTTTCTTT. The encoded protein is CATSVGGENTEAFF. The genes are TRBV15 and TRBJ1-1, with TRBD1 as a possible D gene (5 bases). The germline V and J ends were trimmed by 5 bases and 1 base, with 11 bases remaining between them. The CDR3 is 14 residues long. CDR1 is LNHNV, CDR2 YYDKDF, per germline (reference sequence).

The chain carries TRBV7-8 and TRBJ1-3; D ambiguous. The CDR3 has 16 amino acids. V dropped 1 base and J dropped 4 bases, with 14 bases sitting between them. The germline V gene encodes CDR1 SGHVS and CDR2 FQNEAQ. CDR3 sequence reads: CASSLGRTTWGNTIYF. CDR3 DNA sequence: TGTGCCAGCAGCTTAGGCAGGACTACGTGGGGAAACACCATATATTTT.

In the case of this clone: Other nucleotide sequences from this sample produce the same CDR3. This chain connects TRBV7-9 to TRBJ1-1; D is possibly TRBD1 (6 bases). The CDR3 is made up of 13 amino acids. Looked up from germline, CDR1 is SEHNR and CDR2 is FQNEAQ (reference sequence). V was clipped by 5 bases and J by 4 bases, with 11 bases between them. The CDR3 spells CASSQGTPTEAFF. The DNA of the CDR3 is TGTGCCAGCAGCCAGGGGACACCCACTGAAGCTTTCTTT.

The chain employs TRBV6-5 and TRBJ1-2; 8 bases match TRBD1. V was pared by 0 bases and J by 13 bases, with 10 bases of the junction left unmatched. The germline gives CDR1 MNHEY, CDR2 SVGAGI. This CDR3 has 14 residues. The CDR3 nucleotides are TGTGCCAGCAGTTACTCGGAAGGCCAGGGGGCGTCCACCTTC. Translating gives CASSYSEGQGASTF.

The genes are TRBV6-1 and TRBJ2-1; a possible D gene is TRBD2 (6 bases). The V gene's germline CDR1 is MNHNS and CDR2 SASEGT. The CDR3 has 14 residues. Between the trimmed V and J ends, which lost 9 bases and 4 bases, there was a span of 16 bases. Here the CDR3 reads CASGERASYNEQFF. DNA of the CDR3: TGTGCCAGTGGAGAGCGGGCATCGTACAATGAGCAGTTCTTC.

This clone has a single count. V usage is TRBV11-2 and J usage is TRBJ2-3; D is ambiguous. CDR1 SGHAT and CDR2 FQNNGV come from the germline V gene. Trimming cost V 5 bases and J 3 bases, with 15 bases left between them. This CDR3 region has 15 residues. The DNA of the CDR3 is TGTGCCAGCAGCAGAACTACCGTTTCTACAGATACGCAGTATTTT. Residues: CASSRTTVSTDTQYF.

The CDR3 loop reads CAISESGPPQETQYF. The DNA of the CDR3 is TGTGCCATCAGTGAGTCAGGCCCCCCGCAAGAGACCCAGTACTTC. The V call is TRBV10-3, the J call TRBJ2-5; no definite D call. The germline CDR1 and CDR2 sequences are ENHRY and SYGVKD. There are 15 residues in the CDR3. V lost 0 bases to trimming and J lost 2 bases, with 10 bases between them.

The V call is TRBV19, the J call TRBJ2-1, with TRBD2 matching over 9 bases. CDR1 is LNHDA and CDR2 is SQIVND in the germline V gene (reference sequence). J was trimmed by 8 bases and V by 1 base; bases with no gene match: 3. This CDR3 is built from 14 residues. The CDR3: CASSIGSGSYEQFF. The CDR3 DNA follows: TGTGCCAGTAGTATAGGTAGCGGGAGCTATGAGCAGTTCTTC.

V gene TRBV6-1 combines with J gene TRBJ2-6, with a weak D call TRBD2 (6 bases). The V and J ends lost 4 bases and 4 bases respectively, with 11 bases between them. Germline lookup yields CDR1 MNHNS and CDR2 SASEGT. This CDR3 has 15 amino acids. CDR3 region: CASSALGGGANVLTF. CDR3 sequence (DNA): TGTGCCAGCAGTGCCTTGGGAGGAGGGGCCAACGTCCTGACTTTC.

V gene TRBV7-9 combines with J gene TRBJ2-1, with D perhaps matching TRBD1 or TRBD2 (5 bases each). Germline loops: CDR1 SEHNR, CDR2 FQNEAQ (reference sequence). CDR3 size: 16 residues. V was pared by 5 bases and J by 6 bases, with 20 bases between. Here the CDR3 reads CASSPRDGARFNEQFF. The CDR3 nucleotides are TGTGCCAGCAGCCCCCGGGACGGAGCACGCTTCAATGAGCAGTTCTTC. The full variable domain, its missing parts supplied by reference TRBV7-9 and TRBJ2-1, is DTGVSQNPRHKITKRGQNVTFRCDPISEHNRLYWYRQTLGQGPEFLTYFQNEAQLEKSRLLSDRFSAERPKGSFSTLEIQRTEQGDSAMYLCASSPRDGARFNEQFFGPGTRLTVL.

The chain is built from TRBV27 and TRBJ2-1; the match to TRBD2 covers 8 bases. Per germline, CDR1 MNHEY and CDR2 SMNVEV (reference sequence). Trimming cost V 4 bases and J 5 bases; bases outside gene matches: 7. CDR3 length: 15 residues. The CDR3 DNA reads TGTGCCAGCAGTTGGTATACTAGCGGCCACAATGAGCAGTTCTTC. Encoded protein: CASSWYTSGHNEQFF.

This clone was observed a handful of times. V gene TRBV19 combines with J gene TRBJ2-7; D perhaps matches TRBD1 (6 bases). The V gene's germline CDR1 is LNHDA and CDR2 SQIVND (reference sequence). The length of the CDR3 is 13 residues. Trimming removed 10 bases at V and 1 base at J, with 14 bases between. This CDR3 reads CATAGTPSYEQYF. DNA of the CDR3: TGTGCCACCGCCGGGACACCGTCCTACGAGCAGTACTTC.

The chain couples TRBV2 to TRBJ1-2; no clear D gene. Germline lookup yields CDR1 SNHLY and CDR2 FYNNEI. V dropped 4 bases and J dropped 2 bases, with 8 bases sitting between them. This CDR3 spans 13 amino acids. CDR3 loop: CASSGKDNYGYTF. The DNA for the CDR3 is TGTGCCAGCAGTGGTAAGGACAACTATGGCTACACCTTC.

V usage is TRBV7-3 and J usage is TRBJ2-7; 8 nucleotides agree with TRBD1. In germline, CDR1 is SGHTA, CDR2 FQGTGA. Trimming cost V 2 bases and J 3 bases; bases outside gene matches: 12. This CDR3 is 17 amino acids long. As DNA, the CDR3 is TGTGCCAGCAGCTTAGGGGCCCCCGGGACAGGACTCTACGAGCAGTACTTC. Residues: CASSLGAPGTGLYEQYF.